This is a list of T cell receptor beta chains from one sample in a study of blood T cell repertoires in COVID-19. Measured with immunoSEQ multiplex PCR; TCRdb has only the in-frame clones, and not every one. This table has some 200,000 clones, 82% appearing once. Sequenced: PBMCs or T cells enriched from blood (not recorded which). These receptors all stem from a man aged 35 to 55 who had recovered from COVID-19. CDR3s include the opening cysteine and the closing phenylalanine or tryptophan. D genes are given only for firm matches. For some rows the clone size is stated as once, few or many, or as a class when expanded; others skip it.

cdr3_length: 16
d_call: TRBD1
v_call: TRBV7-8
j_call: TRBJ2-7
clone_size: once
cdr3_aa: CASSLAPGQGASNIYF
cdr3_nt: TGTGCCAGCAGCTTAGCCCCGGGACAGGGGGCGTCCAATATTTACTTC

cdr3_length: 13
d_call: -
v_call: TRBV28
j_call: TRBJ1-1
clone_size: -
cdr3_aa: CASRLGQITEAFF
cdr3_nt: TGTGCCAGCAGATTAGGACAGATCACTGAAGCTTTCTTT

cdr3_length: 18
d_call: -
v_call: TRBV4-1
j_call: TRBJ1-2
clone_size: once
cdr3_aa: CASSQESLIMRVYYGYTF
cdr3_nt: TGCGCCAGCAGCCAAGAAAGTTTAATTATGCGGGTCTACTATGGCTACACCTTC

cdr3_length: 13
d_call: -
v_call: TRBV3-1/TRBV3-2
j_call: TRBJ1-1
clone_size: -
cdr3_aa: CASSPELNTEAFF
cdr3_nt: TGTGCCAGCAGCCCCGAGCTGAACACTGAAGCTTTCTTT

cdr3_length: 19
d_call: TRBD2
v_call: TRBV10-3
j_call: TRBJ2-2
clone_size: few
cdr3_aa: CAISEGLAGDLTNTGELFF
cdr3_nt: TGTGCCATCAGTGAGGGACTAGCGGGAGACCTCACGAACACCGGGGAGCTGTTTTTT

cdr3_length: 15
d_call: TRBD1
v_call: TRBV28
j_call: TRBJ1-2
clone_size: -
cdr3_aa: CASSPSGQDVRGYTF
cdr3_nt: TGTGCCAGCAGTCCCTCGGGACAGGATGTTCGTGGCTACACCTTC

cdr3_length: 17
d_call: TRBD2
v_call: TRBV2
j_call: TRBJ2-1
clone_size: once
cdr3_aa: CASRGPPGLALVNEQFF
cdr3_nt: TGTGCCAGCAGGGGCCCTCCGGGACTAGCGTTAGTAAATGAGCAGTTCTTC

cdr3_length: 16
d_call: TRBD2
v_call: TRBV19
j_call: TRBJ2-1
clone_size: -
cdr3_aa: CASSIGGLAGYNEQFF
cdr3_nt: TGTGCCAGTAGTATTGGGGGGCTAGCGGGGTACAATGAGCAGTTCTTC

cdr3_length: 14
d_call: TRBD1
v_call: TRBV7-9
j_call: TRBJ1-6
clone_size: -
cdr3_aa: CASSPGQEDSPLHF
cdr3_nt: TGTGCCAGCAGCCCGGGACAGGAGGATTCACCCCTCCACTTT

cdr3_length: 16
d_call: -
v_call: TRBV5-4
j_call: TRBJ2-3
clone_size: once
cdr3_aa: CASSSGLASYTDTQYF
cdr3_nt: TGTGCCAGCAGCTCCGGCCTAGCGAGTTACACAGATACGCAGTATTTT

cdr3_length: 16
d_call: TRBD2
v_call: TRBV5-8
j_call: TRBJ2-3
clone_size: -
cdr3_aa: CASSLVEREGRDTQYF
cdr3_nt: TGTGCCAGCAGCTTGGTTGAGAGGGAGGGAAGGGATACGCAGTATTTT

cdr3_length: 13
d_call: -
v_call: TRBV2
j_call: TRBJ1-1
clone_size: few
cdr3_aa: CASSGPTYTEAFF
cdr3_nt: TGTGCCAGCAGTGGCCCTACCTACACTGAAGCTTTCTTT

cdr3_length: 14
d_call: TRBD1
v_call: TRBV6-1
j_call: TRBJ2-3
clone_size: -
cdr3_aa: CASSEGGGADTQYF
cdr3_nt: TGTGCCAGCAGTGAAGGAGGGGGCGCAGATACGCAGTATTTT

cdr3_length: 14
d_call: -
v_call: TRBV4-3
j_call: TRBJ2-2
clone_size: -
cdr3_aa: CASSHPQGSGELFF
cdr3_nt: TGCGCCAGCAGCCACCCCCAGGGATCCGGGGAGCTGTTTTTT

cdr3_length: 14
d_call: -
v_call: TRBV5-4
j_call: TRBJ1-3
clone_size: -
cdr3_aa: CASSLTGSGNTIYF
cdr3_nt: TGTGCCAGCAGCTTGACGGGCTCTGGAAACACCATATATTTT

cdr3_length: 15
d_call: -
v_call: TRBV11-2
j_call: TRBJ1-3
clone_size: -
cdr3_aa: CASSLGPARMENIYF
cdr3_nt: TGTGCCAGCAGCTTAGGTCCAGCCCGGATGGAGAACATATATTTT

cdr3_length: 16
d_call: -
v_call: TRBV9
j_call: TRBJ1-2
clone_size: -
cdr3_aa: CASSVSRGGYRVGYTF
cdr3_nt: TGTGCCAGCAGCGTATCGCGGGGGGGGTATCGGGTAGGCTACACCTTC

cdr3_length: 14
d_call: -
v_call: TRBV28
j_call: TRBJ1-4
clone_size: -
cdr3_aa: CASSLYRVNEKLFF
cdr3_nt: TGTGCCAGCAGTTTATACCGGGTTAATGAAAAACTGTTTTTT

cdr3_length: 15
d_call: TRBD1
v_call: TRBV5-5
j_call: TRBJ1-6
clone_size: -
cdr3_aa: CASIKPGQSNSPLHF
cdr3_nt: TGTGCCAGCATTAAGCCGGGACAGTCTAATTCACCCCTCCACTTT

cdr3_length: 15
d_call: TRBD1
v_call: TRBV7-9
j_call: TRBJ1-2
clone_size: -
cdr3_aa: CASSRRQGGVFGYTF
cdr3_nt: TGTGCCAGCAGCCGTCGACAGGGGGGCGTTTTTGGCTACACCTTC

cdr3_length: 14
d_call: -
v_call: TRBV3-1/TRBV3-2
j_call: TRBJ1-1
clone_size: -
cdr3_aa: CASLNRESGTEAFF
cdr3_nt: TGTGCCAGCCTCAACAGGGAGTCGGGCACTGAAGCTTTCTTT

cdr3_length: 17
d_call: TRBD1
v_call: TRBV24-1
j_call: TRBJ2-2
clone_size: -
cdr3_aa: CATSVPAGTGDTGELFF
cdr3_nt: TGTGCCACCAGTGTCCCAGCCGGGACAGGGGACACCGGGGAGCTGTTTTTT

cdr3_length: 19
d_call: TRBD2
v_call: TRBV28
j_call: TRBJ2-3
clone_size: once
cdr3_aa: CASSTWGGLAGGGTDTQYF
cdr3_nt: TGTGCCAGCAGTACCTGGGGGGGACTAGCGGGAGGAGGGACAGATACGCAGTATTTT

cdr3_length: 15
d_call: TRBD2
v_call: TRBV18
j_call: TRBJ2-2
clone_size: -
cdr3_aa: CASSPAGGGTGELFF
cdr3_nt: TGTGCCAGCTCACCAGCGGGAGGAGGAACCGGGGAGCTGTTTTTT

cdr3_length: 13
d_call: -
v_call: TRBV5-1
j_call: TRBJ2-1
clone_size: -
cdr3_aa: CASSPDSLNEQFF
cdr3_nt: TGCGCCAGCAGCCCGGACAGCCTGAATGAGCAGTTCTTC

cdr3_length: 14
d_call: TRBD1
v_call: TRBV2
j_call: TRBJ1-5
clone_size: -
cdr3_aa: CASGWQGESQPQHF
cdr3_nt: TGTGCCAGCGGATGGCAGGGGGAATCTCAGCCCCAGCATTTT

cdr3_length: 14
d_call: -
v_call: TRBV6-5
j_call: TRBJ1-5
clone_size: -
cdr3_aa: CASSLRQGFQPQHF
cdr3_nt: TGTGCCAGCAGCTTACGTCAGGGGTTCCAGCCCCAGCATTTT

cdr3_length: 13
d_call: -
v_call: TRBV10-2
j_call: TRBJ1-4
clone_size: few
cdr3_aa: CASRRVLGEKLFF
cdr3_nt: TGCGCCAGCAGGCGGGTCTTAGGTGAAAAACTGTTTTTT

cdr3_length: 14
d_call: -
v_call: TRBV21-1
j_call: TRBJ2-1
clone_size: -
cdr3_aa: CASSNGAGWNEQFF
cdr3_nt: TGTGCCAGCAGCAACGGAGCAGGGTGGAATGAGCAGTTCTTC

cdr3_length: 13
d_call: -
v_call: TRBV5-8
j_call: TRBJ2-5
clone_size: -
cdr3_aa: CASSLQSQETQYF
cdr3_nt: TGTGCCAGCAGCTTGCAGTCCCAAGAGACCCAGTACTTC

cdr3_length: 16
d_call: -
v_call: TRBV28
j_call: TRBJ1-4
clone_size: -
cdr3_aa: CASSVPSHRAGGRLFF
cdr3_nt: TGTGCCAGCAGTGTCCCCTCTCACAGGGCCGGTGGGAGACTGTTTTTT

cdr3_length: 16
d_call: TRBD1
v_call: TRBV6-4
j_call: TRBJ1-4
clone_size: -
cdr3_aa: CASRPQGAHTNEKLFF
cdr3_nt: TGTGCCAGCAGGCCACAGGGGGCGCACACTAATGAAAAACTGTTTTTT

cdr3_length: 16
d_call: TRBD2
v_call: TRBV5-6
j_call: TRBJ2-3
clone_size: -
cdr3_aa: CASSVLLAGGTDTQYF
cdr3_nt: TGTGCCAGCAGCGTATTACTAGCGGGAGGAACAGATACGCAGTATTTT

cdr3_length: 18
d_call: TRBD1
v_call: TRBV6-2/TRBV6-3
j_call: TRBJ1-6
clone_size: -
cdr3_aa: CASSYIRGTEDRNSPLHF
cdr3_nt: TGTGCCAGCAGTTACATCCGCGGGACAGAGGATCGGAATTCACCCCTCCACTTT

cdr3_length: 17
d_call: -
v_call: TRBV7-2
j_call: TRBJ1-1
clone_size: -
cdr3_aa: CASSLLGGGTMNTEAFF
cdr3_nt: TGTGCCAGCAGCTTACTGGGGGGAGGTACGATGAACACTGAAGCTTTCTTT

cdr3_length: 14
d_call: TRBD1
v_call: TRBV18
j_call: TRBJ1-2
clone_size: -
cdr3_aa: CASSPRDRVNGYTF
cdr3_nt: TGTGCCAGCTCACCCCGGGACAGGGTGAATGGCTACACCTTC

cdr3_length: 13
d_call: -
v_call: TRBV19
j_call: TRBJ1-5
clone_size: -
cdr3_aa: CASSMGGVYPQHF
cdr3_nt: TGTGCCAGTAGTATGGGGGGAGTCTACCCCCAGCATTTT

cdr3_length: 13
d_call: -
v_call: TRBV5-1
j_call: TRBJ2-5
clone_size: -
cdr3_aa: CASCAEVSGTQYF
cdr3_nt: TGCGCCAGCTGCGCCGAGGTATCGGGGACCCAGTACTTC

cdr3_length: 18
d_call: -
v_call: TRBV11-2
j_call: TRBJ1-4
clone_size: -
cdr3_aa: CASSLVIPAGMPNEKLFF
cdr3_nt: TGTGCCAGCAGCTTAGTTATCCCCGCAGGGATGCCTAATGAAAAACTGTTTTTT

cdr3_length: 15
d_call: TRBD1
v_call: TRBV14
j_call: TRBJ1-6
clone_size: -
cdr3_aa: CASSPMDRRNSPLHF
cdr3_nt: TGTGCCAGCAGCCCCATGGACAGGCGGAATTCACCCCTCCACTTT

cdr3_length: 12
d_call: -
v_call: TRBV12-3/TRBV12-4
j_call: TRBJ2-7
clone_size: -
cdr3_aa: CASSFGAGEQYF
cdr3_nt: TGTGCCAGCAGTTTCGGGGCGGGGGAGCAGTACTTC

cdr3_length: 12
d_call: -
v_call: TRBV4-1
j_call: TRBJ2-5
clone_size: -
cdr3_aa: CASSQDARTQYF
cdr3_nt: TGCGCCAGCAGCCAAGACGCGAGGACCCAGTACTTC

cdr3_length: 15
d_call: TRBD1
v_call: TRBV9
j_call: TRBJ1-5
clone_size: -
cdr3_aa: CASSVEGDRYQPQHF
cdr3_nt: TGTGCCAGCAGCGTAGAGGGGGACAGATATCAGCCCCAGCATTTT

cdr3_length: 14
d_call: -
v_call: TRBV19
j_call: TRBJ1-1
clone_size: -
cdr3_aa: CASRGDRRNTEAFF
cdr3_nt: TGTGCCAGTAGGGGAGACAGGAGAAACACTGAAGCTTTCTTT

cdr3_length: 15
d_call: -
v_call: TRBV2
j_call: TRBJ1-3
clone_size: -
cdr3_aa: CASSEGGAAGNTIYF
cdr3_nt: TGTGCCAGCAGTGAGGGTGGGGCAGCCGGAAACACCATATATTTT

cdr3_length: 15
d_call: TRBD1
v_call: TRBV28
j_call: TRBJ1-2
clone_size: -
cdr3_aa: CASSLRGRGDYGYTF
cdr3_nt: TGTGCCAGCAGTTTAAGGGGGCGCGGCGACTATGGCTACACCTTC

cdr3_length: 15
d_call: TRBD1
v_call: TRBV6-5
j_call: TRBJ2-1
clone_size: -
cdr3_aa: CASSYMGQGTDEQFF
cdr3_nt: TGTGCCAGCAGTTACATGGGACAGGGGACCGATGAGCAGTTCTTC

cdr3_length: 14
d_call: TRBD1
v_call: TRBV29-1
j_call: TRBJ2-1
clone_size: -
cdr3_aa: CSVLGTGRYNEQFF
cdr3_nt: TGCAGCGTGTTAGGGACAGGACGTTACAATGAGCAGTTCTTC